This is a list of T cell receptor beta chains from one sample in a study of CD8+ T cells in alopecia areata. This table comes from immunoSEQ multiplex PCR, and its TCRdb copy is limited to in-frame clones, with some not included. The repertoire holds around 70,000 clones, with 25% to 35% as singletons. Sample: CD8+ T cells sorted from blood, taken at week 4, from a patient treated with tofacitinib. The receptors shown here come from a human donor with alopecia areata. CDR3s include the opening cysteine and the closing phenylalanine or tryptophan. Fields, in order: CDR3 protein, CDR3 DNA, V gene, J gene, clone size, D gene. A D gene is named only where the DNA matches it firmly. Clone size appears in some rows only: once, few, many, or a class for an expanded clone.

CDR3 protein: CASSRTGGYQPQHF
CDR3 DNA: TGTGCCAGCAGCCGGACAGGGGGTTATCAGCCCCAGCATTTT
V gene: TRBV7-2
J gene: TRBJ1-5
clone size: NA
D gene: TRBD1

CDR3 protein: CASSLINLNTEAFF
CDR3 DNA: TGTGCCAGCAGCTTAATCAATCTGAACACTGAAGCTTTCTTT
V gene: TRBV5-6
J gene: TRBJ1-1
clone size: NA
D gene: NA

CDR3 protein: CASSTRDRGTGELFF
CDR3 DNA: TGTGCCAGCAGTACCCGGGACAGGGGAACCGGGGAGCTGTTTTTT
V gene: TRBV27
J gene: TRBJ2-2
clone size: NA
D gene: TRBD1

CDR3 protein: CASSQERINEQFF
CDR3 DNA: TGCGCCAGCAGCCAAGAACGGATCAATGAGCAGTTCTTC
V gene: TRBV4-1
J gene: TRBJ2-1
clone size: NA
D gene: NA

CDR3 protein: CASSRKGSQETQYF
CDR3 DNA: TGTGCCAGCAGCCGGAAGGGATCCCAAGAGACCCAGTACTTC
V gene: TRBV14
J gene: TRBJ2-5
clone size: NA
D gene: NA

CDR3 protein: CSVVWDWYNEQFF
CDR3 DNA: TGCAGCGTTGTTTGGGACTGGTACAATGAGCAGTTCTTC
V gene: TRBV29-1
J gene: TRBJ2-1
clone size: few
D gene: NA

CDR3 protein: CASSVTGTNQPQHF
CDR3 DNA: TGTGCCAGCAGCGTGACAGGGACCAATCAGCCCCAGCATTTT
V gene: TRBV7-9
J gene: TRBJ1-5
clone size: few
D gene: TRBD1

CDR3 protein: CSVESVGGSDF
CDR3 DNA: TGCAGCGTTGAATCGGTGGGAGGCAGTGATTTT
V gene: TRBV29-1
J gene: TRBJ2-3
clone size: few
D gene: NA

CDR3 protein: CSGIQDTEAFF
CDR3 DNA: TGCAGCGGAATTCAGGACACTGAAGCTTTCTTT
V gene: TRBV29-1
J gene: TRBJ1-1
clone size: once
D gene: NA

CDR3 protein: CASRRQGAGVGSEAFF
CDR3 DNA: TGTGCCAGCAGGCGACAGGGCGCCGGGGTGGGGAGTGAAGCTTTCTTT
V gene: TRBV27
J gene: TRBJ1-1
clone size: few
D gene: TRBD1

CDR3 protein: CAWQDSNYGYTF
CDR3 DNA: TGTGCCTGGCAGGACAGTAACTATGGCTACACCTTC
V gene: TRBV30
J gene: TRBJ1-2
clone size: few
D gene: NA

CDR3 protein: CASSPTDTQYF
CDR3 DNA: TGCGCCAGCAGCCCCACGGATACGCAGTATTTT
V gene: TRBV4-1
J gene: TRBJ2-3
clone size: few
D gene: NA

CDR3 protein: CSAGGPQHF
CDR3 DNA: TGCAGTGCCGGAGGGCCCCAGCATTTT
V gene: TRBV20-1
J gene: TRBJ1-5
clone size: few
D gene: NA

CDR3 protein: CSVFREDGTGELFF
CDR3 DNA: TGCAGCGTTTTCCGGGAGGACGGGACCGGGGAGCTGTTTTTT
V gene: TRBV29-1
J gene: TRBJ2-2
clone size: NA
D gene: TRBD2

CDR3 protein: CSVEGGAGDYEQYF
CDR3 DNA: TGCAGCGTTGAAGGTGGAGCAGGAGACTACGAGCAGTACTTC
V gene: TRBV29-1
J gene: TRBJ2-7
clone size: NA
D gene: NA

CDR3 protein: CSVKQGGTEAFF
CDR3 DNA: TGCAGCGTAAAACAGGGAGGCACTGAAGCTTTCTTT
V gene: TRBV29-1
J gene: TRBJ1-1
clone size: NA
D gene: NA

CDR3 protein: CSVRQSGELFF
CDR3 DNA: TGCAGCGTAAGACAGTCCGGGGAGCTGTTTTTT
V gene: TRBV29-1
J gene: TRBJ2-2
clone size: few
D gene: NA

CDR3 protein: CASSLEGFETQYF
CDR3 DNA: TGTGCCAGCAGCTTAGAAGGGTTTGAGACCCAGTACTTC
V gene: TRBV7-3
J gene: TRBJ2-5
clone size: medium-sized
D gene: NA

CDR3 protein: CASSQGTNRGSIQYF
CDR3 DNA: TGTGCCAGCAGCCAGGGCACAAACAGGGGGAGCATTCAGTACTTC
V gene: TRBV27
J gene: TRBJ2-4
clone size: many
D gene: TRBD1

CDR3 protein: CSPPGLAGHEQFF
CDR3 DNA: TGCAGCCCGCCCGGGCTAGCGGGACATGAGCAGTTCTTC
V gene: TRBV29-1
J gene: TRBJ2-1
clone size: NA
D gene: TRBD2

CDR3 protein: CSVIQGDSYEQYF
CDR3 DNA: TGCAGCGTTATACAGGGGGACTCCTACGAGCAGTACTTC
V gene: TRBV29-1
J gene: TRBJ2-7
clone size: NA
D gene: TRBD1

CDR3 protein: CASRNWDGSYEQYF
CDR3 DNA: TGTGCCAGCAGAAACTGGGACGGCTCCTACGAGCAGTACTTC
V gene: TRBV6-5
J gene: TRBJ2-7
clone size: NA
D gene: NA

CDR3 protein: CSGTGKRGYTF
CDR3 DNA: TGCAGTGGGACGGGAAAGAGAGGCTACACCTTC
V gene: TRBV20-1
J gene: TRBJ1-2
clone size: NA
D gene: NA

CDR3 protein: CSVPEHGNEQFF
CDR3 DNA: TGCAGCGTTCCCGAACACGGGAATGAGCAGTTCTTC
V gene: TRBV29-1
J gene: TRBJ2-1
clone size: NA
D gene: NA

CDR3 protein: CASTRNQDTEAFF
CDR3 DNA: TGTGCCAGCACCCGAAACCAAGACACTGAAGCTTTCTTT
V gene: TRBV6-6
J gene: TRBJ1-1
clone size: NA
D gene: NA

CDR3 protein: CASSQALRGELFF
CDR3 DNA: TGTGCCAGCAGCCAAGCCCTACGGGGGGAGCTGTTTTTT
V gene: TRBV4-2
J gene: TRBJ2-2
clone size: NA
D gene: NA

CDR3 protein: CASSLDRYEQYF
CDR3 DNA: TGTGCCAGCAGCCTCGATCGCTACGAGCAGTACTTC
V gene: TRBV4-2
J gene: TRBJ2-7
clone size: few
D gene: NA

CDR3 protein: CAITGQVFNTQYF
CDR3 DNA: TGTGCCATCACGGGACAGGTGTTCAATACGCAGTATTTT
V gene: TRBV10-3
J gene: TRBJ2-3
clone size: NA
D gene: TRBD1

CDR3 protein: CASSLAWFHEQFF
CDR3 DNA: TGTGCCAGCAGTTTGGCCTGGTTTCATGAGCAGTTCTTC
V gene: TRBV27
J gene: TRBJ2-1
clone size: NA
D gene: NA